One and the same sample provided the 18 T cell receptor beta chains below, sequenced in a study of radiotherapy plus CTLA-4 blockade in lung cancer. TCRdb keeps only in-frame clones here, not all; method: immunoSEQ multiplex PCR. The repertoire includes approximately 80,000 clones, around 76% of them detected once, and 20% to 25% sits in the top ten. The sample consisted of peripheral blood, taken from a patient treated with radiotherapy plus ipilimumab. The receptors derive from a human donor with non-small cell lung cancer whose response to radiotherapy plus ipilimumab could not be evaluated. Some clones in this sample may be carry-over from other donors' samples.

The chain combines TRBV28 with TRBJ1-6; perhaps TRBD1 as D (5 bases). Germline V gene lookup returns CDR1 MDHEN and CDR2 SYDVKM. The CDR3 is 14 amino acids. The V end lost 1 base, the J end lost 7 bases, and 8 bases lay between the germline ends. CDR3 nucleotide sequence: TGTGCCAGCAGTTTATTTCAGGGAAATTCACCCCTCCACTTT. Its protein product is CASSLFQGNSPLHF.

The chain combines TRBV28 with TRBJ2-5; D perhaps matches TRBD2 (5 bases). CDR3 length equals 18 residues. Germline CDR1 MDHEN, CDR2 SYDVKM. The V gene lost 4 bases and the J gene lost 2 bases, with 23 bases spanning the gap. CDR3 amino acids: CASSSSITPASGQETQYF. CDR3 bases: TGTGCCAGCAGTTCCTCTATTACCCCTGCCTCGGGGCAAGAGACCCAGTACTTC.

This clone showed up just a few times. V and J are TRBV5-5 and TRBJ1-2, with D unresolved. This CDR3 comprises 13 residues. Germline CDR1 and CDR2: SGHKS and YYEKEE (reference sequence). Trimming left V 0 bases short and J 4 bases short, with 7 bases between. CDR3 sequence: CASSLESGYGYTF. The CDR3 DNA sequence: TGTGCCAGCAGCTTGGAGTCAGGCTATGGCTACACCTTC.

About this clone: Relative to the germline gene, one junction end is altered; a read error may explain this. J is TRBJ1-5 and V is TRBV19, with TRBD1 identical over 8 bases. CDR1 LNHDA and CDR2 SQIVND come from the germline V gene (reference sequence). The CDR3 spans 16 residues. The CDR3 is CASSPGQGVSTQPQHF. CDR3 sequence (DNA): TGTGCCAGTAGTCCAGGACAGGGTGTCAGCACTCAGCCCCAGCATTTT. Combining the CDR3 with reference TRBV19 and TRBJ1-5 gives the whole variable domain DGGITQSPKYLFRKEGQNVTLSCEQNLNHDAMYWYRQDPGQGLRLIYYSQIVNDFQKGDIAEGYSVSREKKESFPLTVTSAQKNPTAFYLCASSPGQGVSTQPQHFGDGTRLSIL.

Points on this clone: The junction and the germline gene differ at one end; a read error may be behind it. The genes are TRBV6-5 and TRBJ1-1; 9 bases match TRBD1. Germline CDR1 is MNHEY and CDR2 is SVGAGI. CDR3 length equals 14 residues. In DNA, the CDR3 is TGTGCCAGCAGGATACCGGGACAGGGCAACCATTTCTCGTTT. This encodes CASRIPGQGNHFSF.

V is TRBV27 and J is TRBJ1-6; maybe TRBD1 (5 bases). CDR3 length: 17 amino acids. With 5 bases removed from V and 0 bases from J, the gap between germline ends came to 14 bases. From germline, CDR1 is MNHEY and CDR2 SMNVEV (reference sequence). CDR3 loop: CASSLSGSYSYNSPLHF. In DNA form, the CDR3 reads TGTGCCAGCAGTCTCTCAGGGTCATACTCCTATAATTCACCCCTCCACTTT.

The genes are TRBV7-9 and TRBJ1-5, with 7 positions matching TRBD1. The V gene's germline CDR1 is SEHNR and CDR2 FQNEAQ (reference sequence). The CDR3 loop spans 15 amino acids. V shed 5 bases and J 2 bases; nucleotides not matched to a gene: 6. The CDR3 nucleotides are TGTGCCAGCAGCGGAGACACAGGGGGCAATCAGCCCCAGCATTTT. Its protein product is CASSGDTGGNQPQHF.

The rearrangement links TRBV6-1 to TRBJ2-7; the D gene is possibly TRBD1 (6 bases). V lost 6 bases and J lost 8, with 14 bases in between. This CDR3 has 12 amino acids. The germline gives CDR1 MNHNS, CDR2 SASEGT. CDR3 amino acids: CASRQGSGQQYF. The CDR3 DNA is TGTGCCAGCAGACAGGGTTCGGGCCAGCAGTACTTC.

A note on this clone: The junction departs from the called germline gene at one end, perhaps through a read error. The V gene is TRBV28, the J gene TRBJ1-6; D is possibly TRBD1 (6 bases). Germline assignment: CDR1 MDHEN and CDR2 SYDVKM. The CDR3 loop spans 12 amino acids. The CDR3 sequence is CAGRGGGSPLHF. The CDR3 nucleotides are TGTGCCGGCAGAGGGGGGGGCTCACCCCTCCACTTT.

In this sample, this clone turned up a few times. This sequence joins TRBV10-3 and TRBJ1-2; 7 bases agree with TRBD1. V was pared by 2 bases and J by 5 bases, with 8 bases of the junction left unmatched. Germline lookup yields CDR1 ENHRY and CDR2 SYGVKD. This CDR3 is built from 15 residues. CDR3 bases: TGTGCCATCAGTGAGGACGCAGGGGGAGGTTATGGCTACACCTTC. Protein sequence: CAISEDAGGGYGYTF.

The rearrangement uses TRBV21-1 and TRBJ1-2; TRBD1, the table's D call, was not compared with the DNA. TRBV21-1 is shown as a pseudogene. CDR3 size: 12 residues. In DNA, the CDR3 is TGTGCCAGCAGCAAACAAGGGGATGGCTACACCTTC. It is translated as CASSKQGDGYTF.

The CDR3: CAISESGGQGELFF. CDR3 nucleotide sequence: TGTGCCATCAGTGAGTCGGGAGGACAGGGCGAGCTGTTTTTT. The V and J genes are TRBV10-3 and TRBJ2-2; the match to TRBD1 covers 8 bases. Germline V lookup: CDR1 ENHRY, CDR2 SYGVKD. CDR3 size: 14 residues. The J segment lost 11 bases and the V segment lost 0 bases, leaving 5 bases of the junction unmatched.

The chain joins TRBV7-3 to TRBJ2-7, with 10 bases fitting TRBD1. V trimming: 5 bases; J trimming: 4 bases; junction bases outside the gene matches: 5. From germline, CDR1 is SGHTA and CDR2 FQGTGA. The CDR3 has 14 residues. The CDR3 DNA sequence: TGTGCCAGCAGCCCGGACAGGGGGAATTACGAGCAGTACTTC. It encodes CASSPDRGNYEQYF. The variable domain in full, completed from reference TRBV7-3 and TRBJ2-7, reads GAGVSQTPSNKVTEKGKYVELRCDPISGHTALYWYRQSLGQGPEFLIYFQGTGAADDSGLPNDRFFAVRPEGSVSTLKIQRTERGDSAVYLCASSPDRGNYEQYFGPGTRLTVT.

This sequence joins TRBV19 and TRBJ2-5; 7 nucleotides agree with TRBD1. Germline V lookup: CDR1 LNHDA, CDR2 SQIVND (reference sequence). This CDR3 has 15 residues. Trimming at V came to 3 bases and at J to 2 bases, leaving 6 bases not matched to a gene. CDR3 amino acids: CASSINRGSQETQYF. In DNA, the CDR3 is TGTGCCAGTAGTATCAACAGGGGCAGTCAAGAGACCCAGTACTTC.

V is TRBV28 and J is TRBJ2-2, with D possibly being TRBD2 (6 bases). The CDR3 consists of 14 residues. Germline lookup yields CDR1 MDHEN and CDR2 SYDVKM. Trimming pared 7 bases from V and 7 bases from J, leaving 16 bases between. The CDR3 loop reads CASIRDSLGGELFF. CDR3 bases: TGTGCCAGCATTAGGGACTCCCTCGGCGGGGAGCTGTTTTTT. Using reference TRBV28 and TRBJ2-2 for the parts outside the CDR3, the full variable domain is DVKVTQSSRYLVKRTGEKVFLECVQDMDHENMFWYRQDPGLGLRLIYFSYDVKMKEKGDIPEGYSVSREKKERFSLILESASTNQTSMYLCASIRDSLGGELFFGEGSRLTVL.

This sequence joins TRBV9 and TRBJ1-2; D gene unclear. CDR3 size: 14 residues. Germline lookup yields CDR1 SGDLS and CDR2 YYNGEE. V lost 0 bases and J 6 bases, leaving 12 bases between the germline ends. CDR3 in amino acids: CASSVAVPFHGYTF. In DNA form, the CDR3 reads TGTGCCAGCAGCGTAGCGGTACCCTTCCATGGCTACACCTTC.

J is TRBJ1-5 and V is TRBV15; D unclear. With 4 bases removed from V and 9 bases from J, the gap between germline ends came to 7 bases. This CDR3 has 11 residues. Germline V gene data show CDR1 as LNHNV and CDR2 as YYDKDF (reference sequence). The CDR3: CATSTLGPQHF. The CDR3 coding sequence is TGTGCCACCAGCACCCTAGGGCCCCAGCATTTT.

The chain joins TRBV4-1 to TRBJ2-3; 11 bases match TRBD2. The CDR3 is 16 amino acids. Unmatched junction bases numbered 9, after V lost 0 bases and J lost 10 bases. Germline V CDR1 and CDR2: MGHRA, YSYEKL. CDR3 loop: CASSQDIAGGLEAQYF. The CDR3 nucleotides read TGCGCCAGCAGCCAAGACATAGCGGGGGGGCTAGAGGCGCAGTATTTT.